Listed below are T cell receptor beta chains from one sample, sequenced in a study of PD-1 blockade in mismatch repair-deficient tumors. The data were produced by immunoSEQ multiplex PCR, yet TCRdb's version contains in-frame clones alone and is incomplete. The sample holds tens of thousands of clones, roughly 80% seen once. Sequenced here: peripheral blood, sampled 12 weeks after starting pembrolizumab. These receptors all come from an adult with mismatch repair-deficient cancer. The CDR3 runs from the conserved cysteine through the conserved F or W. The D gene is left open where the match is weak. The size entry is marked missing in some rows and otherwise reads once, few, many or a size class.

>14|TRBJ1-4|TRBD1|TRBV7-9|once
TGTGCCAGCAGCGAGGGGGCGACTAATGAAAAACTGTTTTTT
CASSEGATNEKLFF
>19|TRBJ2-5|TRBD2|TRBV27|once
TGTGCCAGCAGTTTATACCCCCCCGAACTAGCGGAGACCCAAGAGACCCAGTACTTC
CASSLYPPELAETQETQYF
>14|TRBJ1-1|-|TRBV18|few
TGTGCCAGCTCACCGAGGGAGGGTAACACTGAAGCTTTCTTT
CASSPREGNTEAFF
>15|TRBJ1-5|TRBD1|TRBV2|-
TGTGCCAGCAGTGATTGGGACAGGAGCAATCAGCCCCAGCATTTT
CASSDWDRSNQPQHF
>14|TRBJ1-2|-|TRBV6-1|-
TGTGCCAGCACCGTAGACAGGACTAACTATGGCTACACCTTC
CASTVDRTNYGYTF
>17|TRBJ1-2|-|TRBV10-3|-
TGTGCCATCAGTGAGTTACGACAGGTTGGGTACGACTATGGCTACACCTTC
CAISELRQVGYDYGYTF
>17|TRBJ2-1|TRBD2|TRBV9|-
TGTGCCAGCAGCGTTGGGGGGGGACTAGGCCCGAAGGATGAGCAGTTCTTC
CASSVGGGLGPKDEQFF
>14|TRBJ2-3|-|TRBV2|-
TGTGCCAGCAGATGGCAGACTAGCACAGATACGCAGTATTTT
CASRWQTSTDTQYF
>12|TRBJ2-5|-|TRBV5-5|few
TGTGCCAGCAGCCCCCGGGGGGAGACCCAGTACTTC
CASSPRGETQYF
>15|TRBJ2-7|TRBD2|TRBV4-3|-
TGCGCCAGCAGCCAAGGACTAGCGGTTGAAGACGAGCAGTACTTC
CASSQGLAVEDEQYF
>15|TRBJ2-3|-|TRBV5-6|-
TGTGCCAGCAGCCGGGTCTTATTGAATAGGGATACGCAGTATTTT
CASSRVLLNRDTQYF
>15|TRBJ2-7|-|TRBV28|-
TGTGCCAGCAGCTCCACCGGGACAAGTCCCTACGAGCAGTACTTC
CASSSTGTSPYEQYF
>14|TRBJ1-4|TRBD1|TRBV6-1|-
TGTGCCAGCAGTGTTTCCAGGGGGAATGAAAAACTGTTTTTT
CASSVSRGNEKLFF
>15|TRBJ2-7|-|TRBV27|-
TGTGCCAGCAGCGCTCCCGGGGCATTGTCGTACGAGCAGTACTTC
CASSAPGALSYEQYF
>12|TRBJ2-4|-|TRBV7-6|few
TGTGCCAGCAGCTTACCAGGGAGCATTCAGTACTTC
CASSLPGSIQYF
>18|TRBJ1-1|TRBD1|TRBV4-1|-
TGCGCCAGCAGCCAAAAACAACAGGGGGCTGTTTATTTCACTGAAGCTTTCTTT
CASSQKQQGAVYFTEAFF
>15|TRBJ2-7|-|TRBV9|-
TGTGCCAGCAGCCCAATTGGGACCGGCTCCTACGAGCAGTACTTC
CASSPIGTGSYEQYF
>16|TRBJ2-1|TRBD2|TRBV2|-
TGTGCCAGCAGCCATTTGACTAGCGGGACCAACAATGAGCAGTTCTTC
CASSHLTSGTNNEQFF
>16|TRBJ2-1|TRBD2|TRBV5-1|-
TGCGCCAGCAGCTTGCCGTCGCTAGCGGGATACAATGAGCAGTTCTTC
CASSLPSLAGYNEQFF
>16|TRBJ2-2|-|TRBV19|few
TGTGCCAGTAGTCCCTGGACAGACTGGAACACCGGGGAGCTGTTTTTT
CASSPWTDWNTGELFF
>14|TRBJ2-2|-|TRBV6-5|-
TGTGCCAGCAGTTACTCAGGAGCGCCCGGGGAGCTGTTTTTT
CASSYSGAPGELFF
>16|TRBJ2-3|TRBD1|TRBV10-3|-
TGTGCCATCAGTGAGGGACAGGGGTCGGGCACAGATACGCAGTATTTT
CAISEGQGSGTDTQYF
>15|TRBJ1-3|-|TRBV10-3|-
TGTGCCATCAGTGAGCCTCGTTCAATTGGAAACACCATATATTTT
CAISEPRSIGNTIYF
>15|TRBJ1-3|-|TRBV6-5|-
TGTGCCAGCAGTTTTTCCCGGGACACCTTAAACACCATATATTTT
CASSFSRDTLNTIYF
>16|TRBJ1-3|TRBD1|TRBV19|-
TGTGCCAGTAGTCCACCGACAGGGAGCTCTGGAAACACCATATATTTT
CASSPPTGSSGNTIYF
>12|TRBJ2-1|-|TRBV6-5|-
TGTGCCAGCAGTTACCCCCTCGGGGAGCAGTTCTTC
CASSYPLGEQFF
>13|TRBJ2-1|-|TRBV19|-
TGTGCCAGTAGTCGAGGTCAGCGCAATGAGCAGTTCTTC
CASSRGQRNEQFF
>19|TRBJ2-2|TRBD2|TRBV7-3|-
TGTGCCAGCAGCTTAAAGCCCTCGGGACTAGCGGAGAACACCGGGGAGCTGTTTTTT
CASSLKPSGLAENTGELFF
>13|TRBJ2-7|-|TRBV10-2|-
TGCGCCAGCAGTGAAACTATCGGCTACGAGCAGTACTTC
CASSETIGYEQYF
>11|TRBJ1-1|-|TRBV11-2|-
TGTGCCAGCACCTCGGGACCTAGCCCTTTCTTT
CASTSGPSPFF
>14|TRBJ2-2|TRBD2|TRBV29-1|once
TGCAGCGTTGAAGGGGGACTAGCGGCCGGGGAGCTGTTTTTT
CSVEGGLAAGELFF
>14|TRBJ1-2|TRBD1|TRBV10-3|-
TGTGCCATCAGTGAGGCGGGACAGAGCTATGGCTACACCTTC
CAISEAGQSYGYTF
>14|TRBJ1-1|TRBD1|TRBV29-1|once
TGCAGCGCCTACGGGGACAGGGGGCCCACTGAAGCTTTCTTT
CSAYGDRGPTEAFF
>11|TRBJ2-1|-|TRBV20-1|-
TGCAGTGCCGTAAATGGGCGGGAGCAGTTCTTC
CSAVNGREQFF
>11|TRBJ2-7|-|TRBV20-1|few
TGCAGTGCCCTGGGGGACTACGAGCAGTACTTC
CSALGDYEQYF
>13|TRBJ2-2|TRBD1|TRBV4-3|-
TGCGCCAGCAGTTCACAGGGGACCGGGGAGCTGTTTTTT
CASSSQGTGELFF
>15|TRBJ2-1|TRBD1|TRBV7-8|-
TGTGCCAGCAGGCACGGCTCAGGGGGTTCGGATGAGCAGTTCTTC
CASRHGSGGSDEQFF
>13|TRBJ2-1|-|TRBV6-1|few
TGTGCCAGCAGTGAGGGACCTGGGCGTGAGCAGTTCTTC
CASSEGPGREQFF
>12|TRBJ1-5|-|TRBV6-1|few
TGTGCCAGCAGGGACAGCAATCAGCCCCAGCATTTT
CASRDSNQPQHF
>15|TRBJ1-4|-|TRBV11-2|once
TGTGCCAGCAGCTTCAGACGGACAACTAATGAAAAACTGTTTTTT
CASSFRRTTNEKLFF
>14|TRBJ1-1|-|TRBV30|-
TGTGCCTGGAGGGTTGAAGGAGGTAACACTGAAGCTTTCTTT
CAWRVEGGNTEAFF
>15|TRBJ1-2|-|TRBV7-2|-
TGTGCCAGCAGCTTGTACACCCCGGAGAACTATGGCTACACCTTC
CASSLYTPENYGYTF
>15|TRBJ2-2|-|TRBV4-1|-
TGCGCCAGCAGCCAGGAACCGGGCAACACCGGGGAGCTGTTTTTT
CASSQEPGNTGELFF
>13|TRBJ2-1|TRBD2|TRBV7-3|-
TGTGCCAGCAGCTTAGCGTCCGCGGGAGTACAGTTCTTC
CASSLASAGVQFF
>13|TRBJ1-1|-|TRBV4-1|-
TGCGCCAGCAGCCAAGATAGGGGCACTGAAGCTTTCTTT
CASSQDRGTEAFF
>15|TRBJ1-5|-|TRBV6-1|-
TGTGCCAGCAGTGAAGGAACAAATAGCAATCAGCCCCAGCATTTT
CASSEGTNSNQPQHF